This section outlines one TCR beta chain sequence together with its context. The data were taken from a study of siplizumab effects on memory and regulatory T cells. V was clipped by 4 bases and J by 2 bases; unmatched bases: 5. Per the germline V gene, CDR1 is MGHRA and CDR2 is YSYEKL. The length of the CDR3 is 17 residues. TCRdb's table, derived via immunoSEQ multiplex PCR, lists solely in-frame clones and lacks some. The sample consists of 75,000 to 100,000 clones, 94% of them appearing once. The sequence was obtained from a human donor in good health. J is TRBJ2-6 and V is TRBV4-1; 10 bases map to TRBD1. The source material was non-Treg CD4+ T cells sorted from blood. CDR3 region: CASSLRTGGAGANVLTF. The CDR3 DNA follows: TGCGCCAGCAGCCTCCGGACAGGGGGGGCTGGGGCCAACGTCCTGACTTTC.